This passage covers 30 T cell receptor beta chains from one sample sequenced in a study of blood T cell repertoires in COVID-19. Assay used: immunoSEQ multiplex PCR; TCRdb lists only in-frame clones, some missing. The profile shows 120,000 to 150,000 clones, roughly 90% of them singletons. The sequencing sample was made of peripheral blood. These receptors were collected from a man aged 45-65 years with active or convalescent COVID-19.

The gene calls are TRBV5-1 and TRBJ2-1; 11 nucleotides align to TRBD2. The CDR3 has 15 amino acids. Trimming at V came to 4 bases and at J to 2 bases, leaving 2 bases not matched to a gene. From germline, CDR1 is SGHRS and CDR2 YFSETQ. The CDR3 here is CASSVGLAAYNEQFF. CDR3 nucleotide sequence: TGCGCCAGCAGCGTGGGACTAGCGGCCTACAATGAGCAGTTCTTC.

The CDR3 is CASSQRGGTEAFF. CDR3 nucleotides: TGTGCCAGCAGCCAACGCGGAGGCACTGAAGCTTTCTTT. This chain connects TRBV11-3 to TRBJ1-1; D gene uncertain. This CDR3 is 13 amino acids long. Trimming cost V 5 bases and J 4 bases, with 11 bases left between them. The germline V gene has CDR1 SGHNT and CDR2 YENEEA.

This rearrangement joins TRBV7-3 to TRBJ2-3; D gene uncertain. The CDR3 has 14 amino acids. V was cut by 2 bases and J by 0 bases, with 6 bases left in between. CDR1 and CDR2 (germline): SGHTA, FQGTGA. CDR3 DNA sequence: TGTGCCAGCAGCTTACCCGGGAGCACAGATACGCAGTATTTT. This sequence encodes CASSLPGSTDTQYF.

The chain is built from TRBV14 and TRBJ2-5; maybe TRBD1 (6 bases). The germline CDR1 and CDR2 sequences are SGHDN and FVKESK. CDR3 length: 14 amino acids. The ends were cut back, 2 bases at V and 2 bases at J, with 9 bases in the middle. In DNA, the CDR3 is TGTGCCAGCAGCCAATGGCAGGGGCAAGAGACCCAGTACTTC. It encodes CASSQWQGQETQYF. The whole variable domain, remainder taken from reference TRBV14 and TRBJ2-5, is EAGVTQFPSHSVIEKGQTVTLRCDPISGHDNLYWYRRVMGKEIKFLLHFVKESKQDESGMPNNRFLAERTGGTYSTLKVQPAELEDSGVYFCASSQWQGQETQYFGPGTRLLVL.

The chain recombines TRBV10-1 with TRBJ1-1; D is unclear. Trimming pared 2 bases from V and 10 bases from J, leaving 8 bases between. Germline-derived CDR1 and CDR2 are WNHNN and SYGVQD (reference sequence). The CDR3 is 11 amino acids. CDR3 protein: CASSEKFRAFF. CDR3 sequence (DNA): TGCGCCAGCAGTGAGAAATTCCGAGCTTTCTTT.

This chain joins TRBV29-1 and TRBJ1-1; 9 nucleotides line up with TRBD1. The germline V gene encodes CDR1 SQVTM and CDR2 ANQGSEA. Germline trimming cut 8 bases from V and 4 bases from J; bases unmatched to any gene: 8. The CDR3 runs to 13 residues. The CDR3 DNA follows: TGCAGCACCAGGACAGGGGAGGGCACTGAAGCTTTCTTT. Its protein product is CSTRTGEGTEAFF.

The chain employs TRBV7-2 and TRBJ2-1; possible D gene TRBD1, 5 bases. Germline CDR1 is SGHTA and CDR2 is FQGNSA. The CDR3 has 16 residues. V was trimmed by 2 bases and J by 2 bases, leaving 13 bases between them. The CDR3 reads CASSLNARQTYNEQFF. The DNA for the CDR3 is TGTGCCAGCAGCTTAAATGCGAGACAGACCTACAATGAGCAGTTCTTC.

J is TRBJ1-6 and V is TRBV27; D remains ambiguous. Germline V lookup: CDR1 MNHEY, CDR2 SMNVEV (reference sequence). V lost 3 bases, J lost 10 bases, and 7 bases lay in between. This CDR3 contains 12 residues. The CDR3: CASSFVQSPLHF. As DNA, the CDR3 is TGTGCCAGCAGTTTTGTCCAGTCACCCCTCCACTTT.

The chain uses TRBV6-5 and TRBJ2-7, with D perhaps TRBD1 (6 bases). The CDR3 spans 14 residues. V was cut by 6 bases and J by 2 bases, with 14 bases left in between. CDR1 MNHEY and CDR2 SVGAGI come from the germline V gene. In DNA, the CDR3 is TGTGCCAGCAGACCCGGACAGCTGGCCTACGAGCAGTACTTC. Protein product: CASRPGQLAYEQYF.

The CDR3: CASSLTPFYGPGQGQDEQFF. As DNA, the CDR3 is TGTGCCAGCAGCTTAACACCGTTCTATGGACCGGGACAGGGGCAGGATGAGCAGTTCTTC. V is TRBV7-3 and J is TRBJ2-1, with 10 bases lining up with TRBD1. CDR1 is SGHTA and CDR2 is FQGTGA in the germline V gene. The CDR3 loop spans 20 amino acids. J lost 8 bases, V lost 0 bases, and 19 bases had no gene match.

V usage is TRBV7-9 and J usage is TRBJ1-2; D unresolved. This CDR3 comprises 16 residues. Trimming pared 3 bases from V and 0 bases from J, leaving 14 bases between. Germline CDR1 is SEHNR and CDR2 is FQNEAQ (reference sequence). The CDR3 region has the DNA TGTGCCAGCAGCTTGTCGCCCCCTCTACCTAACTATGGCTACACCTTC. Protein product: CASSLSPPLPNYGYTF.

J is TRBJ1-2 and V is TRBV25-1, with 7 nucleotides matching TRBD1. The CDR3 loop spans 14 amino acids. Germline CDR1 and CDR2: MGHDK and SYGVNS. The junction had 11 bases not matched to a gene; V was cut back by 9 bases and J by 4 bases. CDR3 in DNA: TGTGCCAGTTGGGACAGCCGGGGAGTCTATGGCTACACCTTC. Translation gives CASWDSRGVYGYTF.

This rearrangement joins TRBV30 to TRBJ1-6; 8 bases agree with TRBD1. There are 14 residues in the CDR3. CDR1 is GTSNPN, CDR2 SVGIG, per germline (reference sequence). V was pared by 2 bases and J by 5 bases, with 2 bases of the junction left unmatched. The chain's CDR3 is CAWSTQGDNSPLHF. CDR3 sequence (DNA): TGTGCCTGGAGTACACAGGGGGATAATTCACCCCTCCACTTT. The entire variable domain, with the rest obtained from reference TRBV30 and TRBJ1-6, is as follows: SQTIHQWPATLVQPVGSPLSLECTVEGTSNPNLYWYRQAAGRGLQLLFYSVGIGQISSEVPQNLSASRPQDRQFILSSKKLLLSDSGFYLCAWSTQGDNSPLHFGNGTRLTVT.

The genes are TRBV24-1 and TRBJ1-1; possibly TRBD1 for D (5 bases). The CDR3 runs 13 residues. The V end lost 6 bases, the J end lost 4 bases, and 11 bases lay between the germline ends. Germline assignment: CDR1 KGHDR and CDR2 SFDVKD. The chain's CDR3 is CATSHVGGTEAFF. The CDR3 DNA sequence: TGTGCCACCAGTCACGTCGGGGGCACTGAAGCTTTCTTT.

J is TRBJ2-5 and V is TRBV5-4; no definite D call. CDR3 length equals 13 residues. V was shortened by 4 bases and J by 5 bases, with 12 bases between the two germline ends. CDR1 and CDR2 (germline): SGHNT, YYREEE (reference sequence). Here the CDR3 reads CASSLGRAETQYF. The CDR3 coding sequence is TGTGCCAGCAGCCTAGGAAGAGCGGAGACCCAGTACTTC.

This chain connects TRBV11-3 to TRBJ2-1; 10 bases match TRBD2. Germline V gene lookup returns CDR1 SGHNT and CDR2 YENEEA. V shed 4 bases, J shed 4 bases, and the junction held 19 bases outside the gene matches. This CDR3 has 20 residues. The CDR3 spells CASSSSGGGLAGVPYNEQFF. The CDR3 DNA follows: TGTGCCAGCAGCTCCTCAGGGGGCGGTCTAGCGGGAGTACCTTACAATGAGCAGTTCTTC. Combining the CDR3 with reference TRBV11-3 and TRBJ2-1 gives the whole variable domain EAGVVQSPRYKIIEKKQPVAFWCNPISGHNTLYWYLQNLGQGPELLIRYENEEAVDDSQLPKDRFSAERLKGVDSTLKIQPAELGDSAVYLCASSSSGGGLAGVPYNEQFFGPGTRLTVL.

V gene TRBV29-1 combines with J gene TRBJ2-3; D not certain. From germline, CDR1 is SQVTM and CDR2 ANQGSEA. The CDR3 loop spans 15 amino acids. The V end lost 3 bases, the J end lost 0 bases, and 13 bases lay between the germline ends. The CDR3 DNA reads TGCAGCGTTGACCGATACACCCCTAGCACAGATACGCAGTATTTT. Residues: CSVDRYTPSTDTQYF.

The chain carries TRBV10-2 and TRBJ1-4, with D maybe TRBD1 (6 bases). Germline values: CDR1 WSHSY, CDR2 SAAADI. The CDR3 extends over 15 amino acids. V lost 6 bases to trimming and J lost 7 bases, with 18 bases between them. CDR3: CASRTNRAGGEKLFF. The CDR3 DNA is TGCGCCAGCAGGACGAACAGGGCGGGGGGTGAAAAACTGTTTTTT.

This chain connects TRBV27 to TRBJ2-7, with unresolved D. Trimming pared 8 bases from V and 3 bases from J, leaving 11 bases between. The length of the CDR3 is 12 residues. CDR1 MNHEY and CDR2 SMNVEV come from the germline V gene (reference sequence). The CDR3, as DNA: TGTGCCAGCCCCCTAAATCTCTACGAGCAGTACTTC. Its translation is CASPLNLYEQYF.

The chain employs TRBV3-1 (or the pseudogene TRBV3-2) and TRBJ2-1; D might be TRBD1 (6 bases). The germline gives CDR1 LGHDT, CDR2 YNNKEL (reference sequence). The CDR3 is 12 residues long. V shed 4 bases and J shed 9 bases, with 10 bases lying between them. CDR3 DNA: TGTGCCAGCAGCCTCAGGGGTCTTGAGCAGTTCTTC. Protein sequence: CASSLRGLEQFF.

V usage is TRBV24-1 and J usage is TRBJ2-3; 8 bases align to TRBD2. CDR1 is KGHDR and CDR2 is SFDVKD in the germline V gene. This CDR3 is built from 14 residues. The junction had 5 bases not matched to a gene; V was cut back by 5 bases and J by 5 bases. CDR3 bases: TGTGCCACCAGTGTCGCGGGAGGAATAGATACGCAGTATTTT. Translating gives CATSVAGGIDTQYF.

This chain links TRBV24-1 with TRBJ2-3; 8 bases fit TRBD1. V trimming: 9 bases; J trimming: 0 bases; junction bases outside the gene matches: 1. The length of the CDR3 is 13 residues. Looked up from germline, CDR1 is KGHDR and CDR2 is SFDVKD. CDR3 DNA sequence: TGTGCCACCGGGACAGGTAGCACAGATACGCAGTATTTT. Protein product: CATGTGSTDTQYF.

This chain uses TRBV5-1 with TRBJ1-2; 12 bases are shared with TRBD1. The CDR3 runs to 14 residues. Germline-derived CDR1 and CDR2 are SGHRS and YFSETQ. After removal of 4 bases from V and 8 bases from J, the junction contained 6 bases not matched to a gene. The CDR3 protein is CASSEGQGAFGYTF. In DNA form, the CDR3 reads TGCGCCAGCAGCGAGGGACAGGGGGCGTTCGGCTACACCTTC.

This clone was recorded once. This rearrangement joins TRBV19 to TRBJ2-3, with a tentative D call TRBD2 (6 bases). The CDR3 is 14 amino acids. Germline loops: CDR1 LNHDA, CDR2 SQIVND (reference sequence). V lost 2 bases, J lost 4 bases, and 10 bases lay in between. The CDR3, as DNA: TGTGCCAGTAGTATATTACTAGCCCCAGATACGCAGTATTTT. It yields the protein CASSILLAPDTQYF.

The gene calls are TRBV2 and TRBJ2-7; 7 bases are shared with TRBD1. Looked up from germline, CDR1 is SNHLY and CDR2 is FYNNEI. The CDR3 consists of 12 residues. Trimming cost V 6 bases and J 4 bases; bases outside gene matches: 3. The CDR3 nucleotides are TGTGCCAGCAGCGAGACAGGGTACGAGCAGTACTTC. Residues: CASSETGYEQYF. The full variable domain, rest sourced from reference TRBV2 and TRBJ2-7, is EPEVTQTPSHQVTQMGQEVILRCVPISNHLYFYWYRQILGQKVEFLVSFYNNEISEKSEIFDDQFSVERPDGSNFTLKIRSTKLEDSAMYFCASSETGYEQYFGPGTRLTVT.

CDR3 sequence (DNA): TGCAGTGCCCCCCCGGGTTATGGCTACACCTTC. The encoded protein is CSAPPGYGYTF. The chain carries TRBV20-1 and TRBJ1-2; D gene unclear. The V gene lost 6 bases and the J gene lost 5 bases, with 10 bases spanning the gap. Germline-derived CDR1 and CDR2 are DFQATT and SNEGSKA (reference sequence). This CDR3 has 11 residues.

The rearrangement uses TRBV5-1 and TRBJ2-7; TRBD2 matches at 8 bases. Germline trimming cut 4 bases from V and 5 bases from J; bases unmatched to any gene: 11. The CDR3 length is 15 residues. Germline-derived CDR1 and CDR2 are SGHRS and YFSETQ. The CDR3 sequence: CASSVKSGSTHEQYF. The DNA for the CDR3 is TGCGCCAGCAGCGTAAAGAGCGGGAGTACCCACGAGCAGTACTTC.

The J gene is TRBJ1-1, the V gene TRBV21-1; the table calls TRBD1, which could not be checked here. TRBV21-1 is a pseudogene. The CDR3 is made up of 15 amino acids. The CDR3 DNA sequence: TGTGCCAGCAGCCAACGACAGGAGCCGAACACTGAAGCTTTCTTT. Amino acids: CASSQRQEPNTEAFF.

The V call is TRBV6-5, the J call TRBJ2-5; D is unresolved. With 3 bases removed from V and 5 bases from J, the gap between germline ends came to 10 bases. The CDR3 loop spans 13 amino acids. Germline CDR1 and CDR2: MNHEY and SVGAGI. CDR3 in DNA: TGTGCCAGCAGTTATGAGACATGGGAGACCCAGTACTTC. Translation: CASSYETWETQYF.

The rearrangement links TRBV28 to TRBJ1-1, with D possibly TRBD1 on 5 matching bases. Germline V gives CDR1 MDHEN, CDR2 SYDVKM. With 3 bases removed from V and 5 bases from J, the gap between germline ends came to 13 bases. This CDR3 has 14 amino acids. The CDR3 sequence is CASSLLGQGTEAFF. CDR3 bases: TGTGCCAGCAGTTTGCTGGGTCAGGGAACTGAAGCTTTCTTT.